A selection of T cell receptor beta chains follows, all from one sample in a study of Ad26.COV2.S vaccination and SARS-CoV-2 variants. The table came from immunoSEQ multiplex PCR; TCRdb's copy has only in-frame clones and leaves some out. The repertoire holds about half a million clones, with 89% as singletons. The input for sequencing was peripheral blood, taken in a trial of Ad26.COV2.S vaccine versus placebo. Receptors were obtained from a person between 18 and 65 years old who received the Ad26.COV2.S COVID-19 vaccine or a placebo. CDR3s include the opening cysteine and the closing phenylalanine or tryptophan. Fields, in order: J gene, D gene, V gene, clone size, CDR3 protein, CDR3 DNA. The D gene is left open where the match is weak. A row's size may be missing; if present it is once, few, many or a size class.

J gene: TRBJ1-5; D gene: -; V gene: TRBV4-3; clone size: -; CDR3 protein: CASSQDQGPSQPQHF; CDR3 DNA: TGCGCCAGCAGCCAAGATCAAGGCCCTAGCCAGCCCCAGCATTTT
J gene: TRBJ1-5; D gene: TRBD1; V gene: TRBV19; clone size: -; CDR3 protein: CASSWTGLAQPQHF; CDR3 DNA: TGTGCCAGTAGCTGGACAGGGTTGGCTCAGCCCCAGCATTTT
J gene: TRBJ1-2; D gene: -; V gene: TRBV18; clone size: -; CDR3 protein: CASSPRMEGYGYTF; CDR3 DNA: TGTGCCAGCTCACCGCGTATGGAAGGCTATGGCTACACCTTC
J gene: TRBJ2-2; D gene: TRBD1; V gene: TRBV5-1; clone size: once; CDR3 protein: CASSPAFGDRVVWTGELFF; CDR3 DNA: TGCGCCAGCAGCCCCGCCTTCGGGGACAGGGTCGTATGGACCGGGGAGCTGTTTTTT
J gene: TRBJ2-2; D gene: -; V gene: TRBV30; clone size: once; CDR3 protein: CAWSLRPRSGELFF; CDR3 DNA: TGTGCCTGGTCCCTGCGCCCCCGATCTGGGGAGCTGTTTTTT
J gene: TRBJ2-7; D gene: TRBD1; V gene: TRBV4-1; clone size: many; CDR3 protein: CASSQDQGASYEQYF; CDR3 DNA: TGCGCCAGCAGCCAAGATCAGGGGGCTTCCTACGAGCAGTACTTC
J gene: TRBJ2-1; D gene: -; V gene: TRBV6-5; clone size: once; CDR3 protein: CASSTGPVGEQFF; CDR3 DNA: TGTGCCAGCAGCACCGGCCCGGTGGGTGAGCAGTTCTTC
J gene: TRBJ2-1; D gene: TRBD2; V gene: TRBV30; clone size: -; CDR3 protein: CAWSVGTSGSNEQFF; CDR3 DNA: TGTGCCTGGAGTGTAGGGACTAGCGGGAGCAATGAGCAGTTCTTC
J gene: TRBJ2-1; D gene: -; V gene: TRBV9; clone size: -; CDR3 protein: CASSAPSGGATYNEQFF; CDR3 DNA: TGTGCCAGCAGCGCCCCAAGCGGCGGGGCTACCTACAATGAGCAGTTCTTC
J gene: TRBJ2-7; D gene: -; V gene: TRBV12-3/TRBV12-4; clone size: -; CDR3 protein: CASSAGAGEQYF; CDR3 DNA: TGTGCCAGCAGTGCTGGCGCCGGCGAGCAGTACTTC
J gene: TRBJ1-1; D gene: -; V gene: TRBV5-1; clone size: few; CDR3 protein: CASSRRIGARTEAFF; CDR3 DNA: TGCGCCAGCAGCCGGCGGATTGGGGCGAGGACTGAAGCTTTCTTT
J gene: TRBJ2-1; D gene: -; V gene: TRBV4-1; clone size: -; CDR3 protein: CASSQGRSSYNEQFF; CDR3 DNA: TGCGCCAGCAGCCAAGGACGCAGCTCCTACAATGAGCAGTTCTTC
J gene: TRBJ1-1; D gene: TRBD1; V gene: TRBV11-2; clone size: -; CDR3 protein: CASSSWTGGNTEAFF; CDR3 DNA: TGTGCCAGCAGCTCCTGGACAGGGGGGAACACTGAAGCTTTCTTT
J gene: TRBJ1-5; D gene: -; V gene: TRBV6-2/TRBV6-3; clone size: -; CDR3 protein: CASSYGGPPSNQPQHF; CDR3 DNA: TGTGCCAGCAGTTACGGGGGGCCGCCTAGCAATCAGCCCCAGCATTTT
J gene: TRBJ1-3; D gene: TRBD1; V gene: TRBV5-1; clone size: -; CDR3 protein: CASGTGGSGNTIYF; CDR3 DNA: TGCGCCAGCGGGACAGGGGGCTCTGGAAACACCATATATTTT
J gene: TRBJ2-3; D gene: -; V gene: TRBV10-1; clone size: -; CDR3 protein: CASSEARNHPTDTQYF; CDR3 DNA: TGCGCCAGCAGTGAAGCCCGGAACCACCCCACAGATACGCAGTATTTT
J gene: TRBJ2-3; D gene: TRBD1; V gene: TRBV9; clone size: -; CDR3 protein: CASSVEAGGDTDTQYF; CDR3 DNA: TGTGCCAGCAGCGTAGAGGCAGGGGGAGACACAGATACGCAGTATTTT
J gene: TRBJ2-1; D gene: -; V gene: TRBV11-2; clone size: -; CDR3 protein: CASSLGFGENEQFF; CDR3 DNA: TGTGCCAGCAGCTTAGGGTTCGGCGAAAATGAGCAGTTCTTC
J gene: TRBJ2-3; D gene: TRBD2; V gene: TRBV3-1/TRBV3-2; clone size: -; CDR3 protein: CASSRPVAGDADTQYF; CDR3 DNA: TGTGCCAGCAGCCGTCCAGTTGCGGGGGACGCAGATACGCAGTATTTT
J gene: TRBJ2-3; D gene: -; V gene: TRBV4-1; clone size: -; CDR3 protein: CASSPSPQGGGTDTQYF; CDR3 DNA: TGCGCCAGCAGCCCCAGCCCGCAGGGGGGCGGCACAGATACGCAGTATTTT
J gene: TRBJ2-3; D gene: TRBD1; V gene: TRBV5-1; clone size: -; CDR3 protein: CASSLAVQGVADTQYF; CDR3 DNA: TGCGCCAGCAGCTTGGCGGTACAGGGGGTTGCAGATACGCAGTATTTT
J gene: TRBJ2-2; D gene: -; V gene: TRBV19; clone size: few; CDR3 protein: CASSMGQNTGELFF; CDR3 DNA: TGTGCCAGTAGTATGGGACAAAACACCGGGGAGCTGTTTTTT
J gene: TRBJ2-1; D gene: -; V gene: TRBV30; clone size: -; CDR3 protein: CAWSVETYNEQFF; CDR3 DNA: TGTGCCTGGAGTGTAGAAACCTACAATGAGCAGTTCTTC
J gene: TRBJ2-3; D gene: -; V gene: TRBV7-2; clone size: -; CDR3 protein: CASSPGTRADTQYF; CDR3 DNA: TGTGCCAGCAGCCCCGGGACCCGGGCAGATACGCAGTATTTT
J gene: TRBJ1-2; D gene: -; V gene: TRBV28; clone size: -; CDR3 protein: CASSSTDRQRLYGYTF; CDR3 DNA: TGTGCCAGCAGTTCCACCGACAGACAGCGTCTCTATGGCTACACCTTC
J gene: TRBJ2-1; D gene: -; V gene: TRBV6-2/TRBV6-3; clone size: -; CDR3 protein: CASSYSYEQFF; CDR3 DNA: TGTGCCAGCAGTTACTCTTATGAGCAGTTCTTC
J gene: TRBJ1-1; D gene: -; V gene: TRBV13; clone size: -; CDR3 protein: CASSLRDSTEAFF; CDR3 DNA: TGTGCCAGCAGCCTCAGGGATTCCACTGAAGCTTTCTTT
J gene: TRBJ2-7; D gene: -; V gene: TRBV6-1; clone size: -; CDR3 protein: CASSERVGYEQYF; CDR3 DNA: TGTGCCAGCAGTGAGAGGGTTGGCTACGAGCAGTACTTC
J gene: TRBJ2-7; D gene: -; V gene: TRBV18; clone size: -; CDR3 protein: CASSPLPRDEQYF; CDR3 DNA: TGTGCCAGCTCACCACTCCCCCGGGACGAGCAGTACTTC
J gene: TRBJ1-2; D gene: -; V gene: TRBV2; clone size: -; CDR3 protein: CASSESRGRSYGYTF; CDR3 DNA: TGTGCCAGCAGTGAAAGCAGGGGAAGATCCTATGGCTACACCTTC
J gene: TRBJ1-6; D gene: -; V gene: TRBV2; clone size: -; CDR3 protein: CASTAGGGNSPLHF; CDR3 DNA: TGTGCCAGCACCGCTGGGGGAGGCAATTCACCCCTCCACTTT
J gene: TRBJ2-7; D gene: -; V gene: TRBV12-3/TRBV12-4; clone size: few; CDR3 protein: CASSLWYYEQYF; CDR3 DNA: TGTGCCAGCAGTTTGTGGTACTACGAGCAGTACTTC
J gene: TRBJ2-5; D gene: -; V gene: TRBV14; clone size: few; CDR3 protein: CASSQGLSNNRETQYF; CDR3 DNA: TGTGCCAGCAGCCAAGGCCTGAGTAACAACAGAGAGACCCAGTACTTC
J gene: TRBJ2-7; D gene: -; V gene: TRBV5-4; clone size: few; CDR3 protein: CASSLVSSPYEQYF; CDR3 DNA: TGTGCCAGCAGCTTGGTTTCTAGCCCATACGAGCAGTACTTC
J gene: TRBJ1-4; D gene: -; V gene: TRBV6-6; clone size: -; CDR3 protein: CASSWGTLGTNEKLFF; CDR3 DNA: TGTGCCAGCAGTTGGGGCACTCTCGGGACTAATGAAAAACTGTTTTTT
J gene: TRBJ2-7; D gene: TRBD1; V gene: TRBV5-1; clone size: -; CDR3 protein: CASSPGQGGYEQYF; CDR3 DNA: TGCGCCAGCAGCCCCGGACAGGGAGGATACGAGCAGTACTTC
J gene: TRBJ1-1; D gene: -; V gene: TRBV6-5; clone size: once; CDR3 protein: CASRKRVSDTEEAFF; CDR3 DNA: TGTGCCAGCAGAAAAAGGGTGTCGGACACTGAGGAAGCTTTCTTT
J gene: TRBJ1-1; D gene: -; V gene: TRBV9; clone size: once; CDR3 protein: CASSVVRVSTEAFF; CDR3 DNA: TGTGCCAGCAGCGTAGTTAGGGTATCGACTGAAGCTTTCTTT
J gene: TRBJ2-5; D gene: TRBD2; V gene: TRBV4-1; clone size: -; CDR3 protein: CASSGYGGDQETQYF; CDR3 DNA: TGCGCCAGCAGCGGTTACGGGGGGGACCAAGAGACCCAGTACTTC
J gene: TRBJ2-3; D gene: -; V gene: TRBV7-2; clone size: -; CDR3 protein: CASSLSYTDTQYF; CDR3 DNA: TGTGCCAGCAGCTTAAGTTACACAGATACGCAGTATTTT
J gene: TRBJ2-5; D gene: TRBD2; V gene: TRBV9; clone size: -; CDR3 protein: CASSVAGGPGETQYF; CDR3 DNA: TGTGCCAGCAGCGTAGCGGGAGGGCCGGGAGAGACCCAGTACTTC
J gene: TRBJ2-5; D gene: -; V gene: TRBV4-2; clone size: -; CDR3 protein: CASSQEEGLKTQYF; CDR3 DNA: TGTGCCAGCAGCCAAGAAGAAGGGTTAAAGACCCAGTACTTC
J gene: TRBJ2-2; D gene: -; V gene: TRBV7-6; clone size: -; CDR3 protein: CASSLVRNTGELFF; CDR3 DNA: TGTGCCAGCAGCTTAGTACGGAACACCGGGGAGCTGTTTTTT
J gene: TRBJ1-5; D gene: -; V gene: TRBV5-4; clone size: -; CDR3 protein: CASSLQGSHSNQPQHF; CDR3 DNA: TGTGCCAGCAGCCTCCAGGGGAGCCATAGCAATCAGCCCCAGCATTTT
J gene: TRBJ2-1; D gene: -; V gene: TRBV6-6; clone size: -; CDR3 protein: CASSSLRRGNEQFF; CDR3 DNA: TGTGCCAGCAGTTCCCTCCGGCGGGGCAATGAGCAGTTCTTC
J gene: TRBJ2-3; D gene: -; V gene: TRBV4-1; clone size: -; CDR3 protein: CASSQDPRMDTQYF; CDR3 DNA: TGCGCCAGCAGCCAAGATCCTAGGATGGATACGCAGTATTTT
J gene: TRBJ1-1; D gene: TRBD1; V gene: TRBV6-5; clone size: -; CDR3 protein: CASSYQGQGANTEAFF; CDR3 DNA: TGTGCCAGCAGTTACCAAGGACAGGGGGCTAACACTGAAGCTTTCTTT
J gene: TRBJ1-1; D gene: -; V gene: TRBV6-5; clone size: -; CDR3 protein: CASSYDAGGDTEAFF; CDR3 DNA: TGTGCCAGCAGTTACGATGCGGGGGGCGACACTGAAGCTTTCTTT
J gene: TRBJ2-1; D gene: -; V gene: TRBV5-1; clone size: -; CDR3 protein: CASSLLANEQFF; CDR3 DNA: TGCGCCAGCAGCTTGTTAGCCAATGAGCAGTTCTTC
J gene: TRBJ2-7; D gene: TRBD2; V gene: TRBV28; clone size: -; CDR3 protein: CASSFGRGGPYEQYF; CDR3 DNA: TGTGCCAGCAGTTTTGGCCGGGGAGGGCCCTACGAGCAGTACTTC
J gene: TRBJ1-1; D gene: -; V gene: TRBV25-1; clone size: few; CDR3 protein: CASRENTEAFF; CDR3 DNA: TGTGCCAGCAGGGAGAACACTGAAGCTTTCTTT
J gene: TRBJ2-7; D gene: TRBD2; V gene: TRBV10-3; clone size: -; CDR3 protein: CAISEYRTSVEQYF; CDR3 DNA: TGTGCCATCAGTGAGTACCGGACTAGCGTCGAGCAGTACTTC
J gene: TRBJ1-3; D gene: -; V gene: TRBV28; clone size: few; CDR3 protein: CASSLRAAGSGNTIYF; CDR3 DNA: TGTGCCAGCAGTTTAAGGGCAGCAGGGTCTGGAAACACCATATATTTT
J gene: TRBJ1-1; D gene: -; V gene: TRBV6-2/TRBV6-3; clone size: few; CDR3 protein: CASSYSNQGFSTEAFF; CDR3 DNA: TGTGCCAGCAGTTACTCGAATCAGGGGTTCAGCACTGAAGCTTTCTTT
J gene: TRBJ2-1; D gene: -; V gene: TRBV19; clone size: once; CDR3 protein: CASSIWRVRDNEQFF; CDR3 DNA: TGTGCCAGTAGTATATGGCGGGTTAGGGACAATGAGCAGTTCTTC